This TCR beta chain came from a study of T cells after yellow fever vaccination. Study-level findings and limits: Compared with primary, the secondary response was weaker and peaked at day 5, not 15. Abundant clonotypes from the bulk population could contaminate FACS-sorted repertoires. Few clonotypes appeared in both CD4 and CD8 compartments. Most primary-vaccination clones recurred post-booster (approximately 95% CD4, around 86% CD8).

Comments on this clonotype: Antigen specificity is unknown.

The CDR3 loop spans 14 amino acids. The V gene lost 3 bases and the J gene lost 1 base, with 10 bases spanning the gap. Germline CDR1 reads SGHDT; CDR2 reads YYEEEE. TCRdb analysed the 5' RACE reads with MiXCR anew, one entry per CDR3 protein. The top ten hold roughly an eighth of the sample, which has 450,000 to 550,000 distinct CDR3 sequences, about 19% seen once. The sample in question was PBMCs, obtained 15 days after the yellow fever booster vaccination. The chain carries TRBV5-6 and TRBJ2-5; D is unclear. The receptor was isolated from a man younger than 45 who received the YFV17D yellow fever vaccine. The CDR3 sequence: CASSSGRSQETQYF. CDR3 in DNA: TGTGCCAGCAGCTCCGGTCGGAGCCAAGAGACCCAGTACTTC.